This entry describes one T cell receptor beta chain. The data were taken from a study of blood T cell repertoires in COVID-19. Looking at the study overall: COVID-19 samples, acute and convalescent, were from the United States, Italy and Spain. T cells, B-cell-depleted T cells, or PBMCs supplied cDNA or gDNA.

As handled by the study authors: Estimation of nucleated cell counts was performed using reference gene primer amplification. The protocol was immunoSEQ multiplex PCR, while the TCRdb copy is restricted to in-frame clones and leaves out a portion. V and J calls and clone size are copied from that table; D and trimming were computed from the DNA. The repertoire holds approximately 86,000 clones, with 70% to 90% as singletons. The sample comprised peripheral blood. This sequence was found in a man in his forties or fifties with acute or convalescent COVID-19.

The CDR3 loop is CASSPIAHGQRLGAFF. The CDR3 coding sequence is TGTGCCAGCAGTCCAATTGCGCATGGACAGCGCCTAGGGGCTTTCTTT. The genes are TRBV27 and TRBJ1-1; weak D call: TRBD1 (6 bases). Germline CDR1 MNHEY, CDR2 SMNVEV (reference sequence). V was cut by 5 bases and J by 11 bases, with 27 bases left in between. CDR3 length: 16 amino acids.